One T cell receptor beta chain is described in this entry. V lost 4 bases, J lost 2 bases, and 9 bases lay in between. This CDR3 is 14 amino acids long. Germline-derived CDR1 and CDR2 are SNHLY and FYNNEI. The sample belongs to a study of T cell changes during pregnancy in multiple sclerosis. Libraries were prepared by immunoSEQ multiplex PCR; TCRdb keeps only in-frame clonotypes and omits some of them. Of approximately 44,000 clones listed, around nine tenths were seen once; the top ten hold approximately 0.62%. The input for sequencing was CD4+ T cells from peripheral blood mononuclear cells, taken in the first trimester of pregnancy. The chain combines TRBV2 with TRBJ1-5; D possibly corresponds to TRBD1 (5 bases). The receptor was isolated from a female donor with multiple sclerosis, enrolled in a pregnancy study. The CDR3 sequence: CASSGGGGNQPQHF. The CDR3 coding sequence is TGTGCCAGCAGTGGGGGGGGTGGCAATCAGCCCCAGCATTTT.